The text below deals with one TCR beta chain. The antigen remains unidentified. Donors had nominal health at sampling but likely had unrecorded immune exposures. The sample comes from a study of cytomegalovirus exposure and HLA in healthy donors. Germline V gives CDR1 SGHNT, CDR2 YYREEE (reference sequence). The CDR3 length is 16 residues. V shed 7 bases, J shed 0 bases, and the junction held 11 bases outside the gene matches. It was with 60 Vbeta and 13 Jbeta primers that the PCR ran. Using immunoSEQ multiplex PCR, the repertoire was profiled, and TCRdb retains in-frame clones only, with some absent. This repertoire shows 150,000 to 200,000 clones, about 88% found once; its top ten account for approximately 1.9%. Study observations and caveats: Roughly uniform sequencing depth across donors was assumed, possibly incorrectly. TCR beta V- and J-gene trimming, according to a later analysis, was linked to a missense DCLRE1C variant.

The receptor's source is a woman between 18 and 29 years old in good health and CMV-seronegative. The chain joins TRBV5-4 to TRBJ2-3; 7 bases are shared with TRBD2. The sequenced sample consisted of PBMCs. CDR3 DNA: TGTGCCAGCGCCCTCGGGACTACATCTAGCACAGATACGCAGTATTTT. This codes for CASALGTTSSTDTQYF.